This T cell receptor (beta chain) was recorded in a study of T cell responses to AZD1222 COVID-19 vaccine (dated by TCRdb to the early 2020s). About the full investigation: AZD1222 recipients given second doses at about 4 weeks or at about 12 weeks were pooled, since spike-specific TCR depth and breadth were not found to differ between the two schedules. Enrollment into the trials was organized by age into subgroups of 18-55, 56-69 and 70-plus years, and those subgroups contained roughly 150, 30 and 60 TCR-sequenced participants, respectively. A total of more than 230 trial participants underwent TCR sequencing, of whom some 210 received two doses of AZD1222 and about 26 received two doses of the MenACWY control vaccine.

The investigation overall reported the following: Epitopes outside the regions mutated in the B.1.351 and B.1.1.7 variants were reportedly recognized by nearly half of the unique spike-specific TCRs. After two AZD1222 doses, spike-specific TCR breadth and depth were significantly higher than at day 0 and than in MenACWY recipients. Conclusions about previously exposed vaccinees are limited because only five to seven AZD1222 recipients were SARS-CoV-2 seropositive at baseline. Because no samples from the day 14 peak response were available, repertoires could be characterized only after the peak T cell response. The 56-69-year group was small, and its depth increase did not reach significance, likely because of low power. The whole spike protein was spanned by vaccine-associated CD4 TCRs, and dominant responses were seen in regions 160-218 and 743-854. Most participants were white British and females outnumbered males, and the authors suggested that clonal diversity may have been underestimated.

The CDR3 regions of human TCRbeta chains were analyzed by immunosequencing. Regarding the original processing steps: Repertoire TCRs were matched against a reference library of SARS-CoV-2-specific TCRs generated with the MIRA antigen-specificity platform. Breadth was defined as the fraction of unique TCRs that were SARS-CoV-2-associated, and depth was defined as the fraction of total T cells that were SARS-CoV-2-associated. Each spike-specific TCR was assigned to its reactive spike region and to a CD4 or CD8 class using the MIRA data. Log10-transformed breadth and depth values were compared by one-way ANOVA with Sidak's multiple comparisons tests. What TCRdb holds here is the immuneACCESS table cut down to in-frame rearrangements. Part of the clones is not present; checked against another copy, under half of the missing clones reflect an unresolved V gene, and the others are unexplained. V and J calls plus clone size are reproduced from that table; the DNA served to infer D and trimming. In this sample the table shows roughly 70,000 clones, around 84% of which occur a single time. The ten biggest clones cover 20% of the sample.

Turning to this clone: No antigen is known for it. It has no much larger one-base neighbor in the sample; base qualities were not kept.

The intended sense of this specimen's time point label: baseline before first vaccination. Vaccinee samples came from UK trials COV001 and COV002, including a single-blind randomized controlled phase 2/3 trial of AZD1222 (ChAdOx1 nCoV-19) in healthy adults. For TCRbeta chain sequencing, PBMC samples from trial participants were taken at day 0 and at day 28 after the second dose. Including cysteine and phenylalanine, the CDR3 has 18 amino acids. Solely the CDR3 DNA is kept, with 54 bases framed from the first base. V loses 2 bases at its end and J loses 4 bases; junction bases beyond the gene matches: 16. CDR1 and CDR2 (SGHDN, FVKESK) derive from the germline V gene.

Sequencing used peripheral blood, obtained on day 0 of AZD1222 vaccination. The chain couples TRBV14 to TRBJ2-5, and 7 bases in between align with TRBD2. The sequence derives from an adult in good health. The DNA is as follows: TGTGCCAGCAGCCAAAGGGCGGGAGATTGGAGGATGGGAGAGACCCAGTACTTC. It translates as CASSQRAGDWRMGETQYF.